This T cell receptor beta chain was sequenced during a study of Tregs in tolerant kidney transplant recipients. Study-wide findings and caveats: Biological reproducibility was not directly addressed in this study. The small number of patients limits these findings pending further validation.

Profiled with immunoSEQ multiplex PCR; TCRdb holds only in-frame clones, not every one. The sample lists about 88,000 clones, 85% to 95% seen once, with over 4% in the top ten. The germline V gene has CDR1 LNHDA and CDR2 SQIVND (reference sequence). This CDR3 is 15 amino acids long. V lost 6 bases and J lost 5; bases outside the gene matches: 8. This clone has only a few counts. Antigen unknown. CD4+CD25+CD127- Tregs, CD4+CD25- non-Tregs, CD4 and CD8 cells were sorted. The sample was CD8+ T cells from blood. V gene TRBV19 combines with J gene TRBJ2-2; 8 bases fit TRBD1. The sequence came from a human donor in good health. The CDR3: CASSLTGGWTGELFF. Here the CDR3 DNA reads TGTGCCAGTAGCCTTACAGGGGGTTGGACCGGGGAGCTGTTTTTT.